This T cell receptor (beta chain) was identified in a study of blood T cell repertoires in COVID-19. Data came from immunoSEQ multiplex PCR; TCRdb stores just in-frame clones and leaves some out. The sample includes about 89,000 clones, 65% to 85% of them seen just once. This clone was detected only a few times. This CDR3 region has 15 residues. V was clipped by 0 bases and J by 2 bases, with 10 bases between them. CDR1 and CDR2 from the germline V gene are SGDLS and YYNGEE. The source is an elderly woman with acute or convalescent COVID-19. Sequences were obtained from peripheral blood. V is TRBV9 and J is TRBJ2-3; TRBD1 might be the D (5 bases). The CDR3 DNA follows: TGTGCCAGCAGCGTAGGGACAACTTCCACAGATACGCAGTATTTT. It specifies CASSVGTTSTDTQYF.